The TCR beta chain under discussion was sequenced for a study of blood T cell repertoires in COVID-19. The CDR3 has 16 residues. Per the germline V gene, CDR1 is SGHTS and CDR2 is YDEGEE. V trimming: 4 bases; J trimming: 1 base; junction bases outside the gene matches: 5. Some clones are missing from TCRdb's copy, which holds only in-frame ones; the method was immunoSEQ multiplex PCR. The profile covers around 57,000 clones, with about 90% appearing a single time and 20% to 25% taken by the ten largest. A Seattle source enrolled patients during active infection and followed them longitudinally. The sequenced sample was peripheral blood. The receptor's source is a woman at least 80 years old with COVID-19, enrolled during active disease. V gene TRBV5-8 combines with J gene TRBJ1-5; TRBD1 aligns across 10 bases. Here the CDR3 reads CASSPRTGGSNQPQHF. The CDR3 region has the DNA TGTGCCAGCAGCCCCCGGACAGGGGGGAGCAATCAGCCCCAGCATTTT.